This T cell receptor beta chain was retrieved from a study of Graves' ophthalmopathy and Graves' hyperthyroidism. As for the study in general: Over 18 months of follow-up, stable hyperthyroidism required that no ophthalmopathy appear.

Study findings and constraints: The blood repertoire also included most expanded thyroid clonotypes above 0.001 frequency.

The TCR beta CDR3 regions underwent amplification from RNA transcripts. Following a first-round RT-PCR that used HTBI primers, a second-round multiplex PCR was carried out. Using its own MiXCR run on the multiplex PCR reads, TCRdb lists one record per CDR3 protein. The sample holds over a million distinct CDR3 sequences, roughly two fifths seen once. Only a few counts were recorded for this clonotype. Its specificity is unknown. Trimming took 3 bases from V and 6 from J, leaving 14 bases between them. CDR3 length equals 14 residues. CDR1 is WSHSY, CDR2 SAAADI, per germline. Other autoimmune diseases, uncontrolled infections, pregnancy or lactation ruled patients out of participation.

The sample was peripheral blood or thyroid tissue (not recorded which). The V call is TRBV10-2, the J call TRBJ1-2, with D maybe TRBD1 (6 bases). This receptor was obtained from an adult man with Graves' hyperthyroidism. The CDR3 loop reads CASSDQGRADGYTF. The CDR3 nucleotides read TGCGCCAGCAGTGACCAGGGGAGGGCGGATGGCTACACCTTC.